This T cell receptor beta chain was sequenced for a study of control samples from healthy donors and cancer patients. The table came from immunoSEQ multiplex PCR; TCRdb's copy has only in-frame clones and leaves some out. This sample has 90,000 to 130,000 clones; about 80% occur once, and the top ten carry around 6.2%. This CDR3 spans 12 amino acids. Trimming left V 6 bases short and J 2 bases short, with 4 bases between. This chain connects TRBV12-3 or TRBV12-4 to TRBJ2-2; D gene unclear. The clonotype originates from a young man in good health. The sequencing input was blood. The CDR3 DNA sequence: TGTGCCAGCAGGCTTAACACCGGGGAGCTGTTTTTT. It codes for CASRLNTGELFF.